This T cell receptor beta chain was documented in a study of patients and donors after allogeneic stem cell transplantation. Using its own MiXCR run on the RT-PCR reads, TCRdb lists one record per CDR3 protein. The sample lists 400,000 to 450,000 distinct CDR3 sequences, 16% occurring once. Trimming removed 6 bases from V and 12 bases from J; junction bases left unmatched: 9. The CDR3 has 13 amino acids. Germline CDR1 GTSNPN, CDR2 SVGIG (reference sequence). This clonotype has ten or more counts. The rearrangement uses TRBV30 and TRBJ2-1; 12 nucleotides line up with TRBD2. The sample consisted of blood, either unsorted or a sorted T cell fraction (not recorded which). This sequence was found in a human donor who was either an allogeneic HSCT recipient or a stem cell or donor lymphocyte infusion donor (not recorded which). It is not recorded whose cells these are; they may come from a transplant donor. The CDR3 loop is CACLTSGGRGQFF. CDR3 DNA: TGTGCCTGCCTCACTAGCGGGGGGCGGGGGCAGTTCTTC.